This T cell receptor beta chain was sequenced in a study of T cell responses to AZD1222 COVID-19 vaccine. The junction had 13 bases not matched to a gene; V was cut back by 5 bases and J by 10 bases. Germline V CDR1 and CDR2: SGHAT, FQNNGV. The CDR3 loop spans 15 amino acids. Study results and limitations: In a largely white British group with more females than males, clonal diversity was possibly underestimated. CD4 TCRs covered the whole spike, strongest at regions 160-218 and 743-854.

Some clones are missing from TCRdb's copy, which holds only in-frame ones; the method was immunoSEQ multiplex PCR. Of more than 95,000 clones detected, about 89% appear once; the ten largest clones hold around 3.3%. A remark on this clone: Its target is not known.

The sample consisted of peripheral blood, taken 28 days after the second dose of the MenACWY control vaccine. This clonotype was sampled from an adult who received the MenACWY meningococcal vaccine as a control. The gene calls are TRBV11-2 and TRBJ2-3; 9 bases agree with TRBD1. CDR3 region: CASSTTPGQGKAQYF. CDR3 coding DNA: TGTGCCAGCAGCACGACTCCGGGACAGGGAAAGGCGCAGTATTTT.